This T cell receptor beta chain was sequenced for a study of shared clonotypes between healthy human individuals. This CDR3 is built from 15 residues. The J segment lost 1 base and the V segment lost 4 bases, leaving 2 bases of the junction unmatched. CDR1 is MGHRA, CDR2 YSYEKL, per germline. At a deep level, the assay was run. Method: immunoSEQ multiplex PCR; TCRdb's copy keeps in-frame clones and lacks some. The sample holds 2,500,000 or so clones, around 90% seen once. Sequencing was done on a sample of naive CD4+ T cells from PBMCs. The subset was: CD45RA+ positively selected. The chain is built from TRBV4-1 and TRBJ2-3; 10 positions match TRBD1. This clonotype was obtained from a man aged 18 to 29 in good health. Some clones in this sample may be carry-over from other donors' samples. The CDR3 is CASSRGTGGTDTQYF. The CDR3 DNA sequence: TGCGCCAGCAGCCGAGGGACAGGGGGCACAGATACGCAGTATTTT.